These T cell receptor beta chains were read from a single sample in a study of CD8+ T cells in alopecia areata. The assay was immunoSEQ multiplex PCR, and TCRdb's table has in-frame clones only and misses some. The sample records about 220,000 clones, about 57% being singletons. Sequences were derived from CD4+ T cells sorted from blood, sampled at week 4, from a patient treated with tofacitinib. The receptors here all came from a human donor with alopecia areata. Each CDR3 is given with its conserved first and last residue. A D gene is named only where the DNA matches it firmly. Not all rows give a size; the values are once, few, many and, for expanded clones, a class.

D: NA
size: few
J: TRBJ1-4
V: TRBV29-1
CDR3: CSVAGQTELFF
DNA: TGCAGCGTAGCCGGACAGACGGAACTGTTTTTT

D: NA
size: NA
J: TRBJ1-6
V: TRBV30
CDR3: CAWKGSGLSSPLHF
DNA: TGTGCCTGGAAAGGGTCAGGACTTAGTTCACCCCTCCACTTT

D: TRBD1
size: once
J: TRBJ1-1
V: TRBV29-1
CDR3: CSAAEQGWAFF
DNA: TGCAGCGCCGCCGAACAGGGGTGGGCTTTCTTT

D: NA
size: few
J: TRBJ1-1
V: TRBV19
CDR3: CASSILSSDSVF
DNA: TGTGCCAGTAGTATTCTTTCTTCGGACAGCGTCTTT

D: TRBD2
size: NA
J: TRBJ2-1
V: TRBV7-2
CDR3: CASSLGLALYNEQFF
DNA: TGTGCCAGCAGCTTAGGACTAGCGCTTTACAATGAGCAGTTCTTC

D: NA
size: NA
J: TRBJ2-1
V: TRBV30
CDR3: CAWRWGPLYNEQFF
DNA: TGTGCCTGGAGGTGGGGTCCCCTATACAATGAGCAGTTCTTC

D: NA
size: NA
J: TRBJ2-5
V: TRBV4-2
CDR3: CASRDDQETQYF
DNA: TGTGCCAGCCGGGACGACCAAGAGACCCAGTACTTC

D: NA
size: NA
J: TRBJ2-2
V: TRBV30
CDR3: CAWSPSTGELFF
DNA: TGTGCCTGGAGTCCCAGCACCGGGGAGCTGTTTTTT

D: NA
size: few
J: TRBJ1-1
V: TRBV7-2
CDR3: CASSLDIRNTEAFF
DNA: TGTGCCAGCAGCCTGGACATAAGGAACACTGAAGCTTTCTTT

D: NA
size: NA
J: TRBJ1-2
V: TRBV29-1
CDR3: CSVDDDGDYGYTF
DNA: TGCAGCGTTGATGATGACGGAGACTATGGCTACACCTTC

D: NA
size: NA
J: TRBJ1-5
V: TRBV30
CDR3: CAWSDLTGTSNQPQHF
DNA: TGTGCCTGGAGCGATTTGACAGGTACTAGCAATCAGCCCCAGCATTTT

D: NA
size: many
J: TRBJ2-7
V: TRBV7-2
CDR3: CASSQNDYEQYF
DNA: TGTGCCAGCAGCCAGAACGACTACGAGCAGTACTTC

D: NA
size: NA
J: TRBJ1-5
V: TRBV5-1
CDR3: CASSFNGGVGQPQHF
DNA: TGCGCCAGCAGCTTTAATGGGGGAGTGGGGCAGCCCCAGCATTTT

D: NA
size: NA
J: TRBJ2-1
V: TRBV25-1
CDR3: CASSDASIFSSYNEQFF
DNA: TGTGCCAGCAGTGACGCCTCTATATTTAGCTCCTACAATGAGCAGTTCTTC

D: NA
size: NA
J: TRBJ2-2
V: TRBV4-2
CDR3: CASSGPSTNTGELFF
DNA: TGTGCCAGCAGCGGGCCAAGTACGAACACCGGGGAGCTGTTTTTT

D: TRBD2
size: NA
J: TRBJ2-4
V: TRBV9
CDR3: CASSVDPGVAGGRAKNIQYF
DNA: TGTGCCAGCAGCGTAGACCCCGGGGTAGCGGGGGGGCGAGCCAAAAACATTCAGTACTTC

D: TRBD1
size: NA
J: TRBJ1-1
V: TRBV18
CDR3: CASSRQGSTEAFF
DNA: TGTGCCAGCTCACGACAGGGTTCAACTGAAGCTTTCTTT

D: NA
size: few
J: TRBJ2-5
V: TRBV4-2
CDR3: CASSQFGVETQYF
DNA: TGTGCCAGCAGCCAGTTCGGGGTTGAGACCCAGTACTTC

D: NA
size: NA
J: TRBJ2-1
V: TRBV5-4
CDR3: CASSRSGGEQFF
DNA: TGTGCCAGCAGCCGGTCTGGCGGCGAGCAGTTCTTC

D: TRBD1
size: NA
J: TRBJ2-6
V: TRBV29-1
CDR3: CSVADRTGSNVLTF
DNA: TGCAGCGTCGCGGATCGGACAGGTTCGAACGTCCTGACTTTC

D: NA
size: NA
J: TRBJ1-2
V: TRBV9
CDR3: CASSVFRDYGYTF
DNA: TGTGCCAGCAGCGTCTTCAGGGATTATGGCTACACCTTC

D: NA
size: NA
J: TRBJ2-7
V: TRBV6-1
CDR3: CATLEGTPYEQYF
DNA: TGTGCCACCTTAGAAGGGACACCCTACGAGCAGTACTTC

D: TRBD1
size: few
J: TRBJ2-3
V: TRBV19
CDR3: CASSRPRQGGTDTQYF
DNA: TGTGCCAGTAGTCGCCCTAGACAGGGAGGCACAGATACGCAGTATTTT

D: NA
size: NA
J: TRBJ1-2
V: TRBV12-5
CDR3: CASGRGSNYGYTF
DNA: TGTGCTAGTGGTAGGGGTTCTAACTATGGCTACACCTTC

D: TRBD1
size: NA
J: TRBJ2-6
V: TRBV2
CDR3: CASSDPRTGFSGANVLTF
DNA: TGTGCCAGCAGTGATCCCAGGACAGGCTTCTCTGGGGCCAACGTCCTGACTTTC

D: NA
size: once
J: TRBJ1-2
V: TRBV5-6
CDR3: CASSLVGREDGYTF
DNA: TGTGCCAGCAGCTTAGTTGGCAGGGAGGACGGCTACACCTTC

D: NA
size: NA
J: TRBJ1-6
V: TRBV2
CDR3: CASSVTGNSPLHF
DNA: TGTGCCAGCAGCGTGACGGGAAATTCACCCCTCCACTTT

D: NA
size: NA
J: TRBJ1-6
V: TRBV27
CDR3: CASSLRGYGYNSPLHF
DNA: TGTGCCAGCAGTTTAAGAGGATACGGATATAATTCACCCCTCCACTTT

D: NA
size: few
J: TRBJ1-4
V: TRBV6-6
CDR3: CASSLQGNEKLFF
DNA: TGTGCCAGCAGCCTGCAGGGTAATGAAAAACTGTTTTTT

D: TRBD1
size: NA
J: TRBJ2-5
V: TRBV5-1
CDR3: CASSLYRGQETQYF
DNA: TGCGCCAGCAGCTTGTACAGGGGCCAGGAGACCCAGTACTTC

D: NA
size: NA
J: TRBJ2-3
V: TRBV4-1
CDR3: CASSQDIGTDTQYF
DNA: TGCGCCAGCAGCCAAGATATCGGCACAGATACGCAGTATTTT

D: TRBD2
size: many
J: TRBJ2-1
V: TRBV7-2
CDR3: CASSFSGGLNEQFF
DNA: TGTGCCAGCAGCTTTAGCGGGGGGTTAAATGAGCAGTTCTTC

D: NA
size: few
J: TRBJ1-4
V: TRBV6-6
CDR3: CASEGERYEKLFF
DNA: TGTGCCTCCGAAGGGGAACGATATGAAAAACTGTTTTTT

D: NA
size: NA
J: TRBJ1-1
V: TRBV10-3
CDR3: CAIRGLLGSTNEAFF
DNA: TGTGCCATCAGGGGCCTCCTGGGCTCCACAAATGAAGCTTTCTTT

D: NA
size: few
J: TRBJ1-2
V: TRBV7-2
CDR3: CASSSGGGTNYGYTF
DNA: TGTGCCAGCAGCTCGGGAGGGGGAACTAACTATGGCTACACCTTC

D: NA
size: NA
J: TRBJ2-2
V: TRBV29-1
CDR3: CSVEGGGGELFF
DNA: TGCAGCGTTGAAGGGGGAGGCGGGGAGCTGTTTTTT

D: NA
size: few
J: TRBJ1-2
V: TRBV29-1
CDR3: CSVDRTDYGYTF
DNA: TGCAGCGTTGACCGGACGGACTATGGCTACACCTTC

D: NA
size: NA
J: TRBJ2-1
V: TRBV19
CDR3: CASSSTGVSYNEQFF
DNA: TGTGCCAGTAGTAGTACAGGAGTCTCCTACAATGAGCAGTTCTTC

D: TRBD1
size: NA
J: TRBJ1-1
V: TRBV30
CDR3: CAYHRGLTEAFF
DNA: TGTGCATATCACAGGGGGCTCACTGAAGCTTTCTTT

D: NA
size: NA
J: TRBJ2-7
V: TRBV25-1
CDR3: CASSQGAIDEQYF
DNA: TGTGCCAGCAGCCAGGGCGCTATCGACGAGCAGTACTTC

D: NA
size: NA
J: TRBJ2-3
V: TRBV5-1
CDR3: CASHTGRASTDTQYF
DNA: TGCGCCAGCCATACAGGGAGGGCTAGCACAGATACGCAGTATTTT